A selection of T cell receptor beta chains follows, all from one sample in a study of cytomegalovirus exposure and HLA in healthy donors. The assay was immunoSEQ multiplex PCR, and TCRdb's table has in-frame clones only and misses some. The sample consists of roughly 180,000 clones, 84% of them appearing once. The sequenced sample consisted of PBMCs. The receptors were gathered from a young man in good health and CMV-seropositive. The CDR3 runs from the conserved cysteine through the conserved F or W. D genes are given only for firm matches. Not all rows give a size; the values are once, few, many and, for expanded clones, a class.

abundance: .
v_gene: TRBV29-1
j_gene: TRBJ2-7
d_gene: .
CDR3nt: TGCAGCGCCCTAACGGCGGGGAGGAGTACGTACGAGCAGTACTTC
CDR3aa: CSALTAGRSTYEQYF

abundance: .
v_gene: TRBV5-4
j_gene: TRBJ2-1
d_gene: .
CDR3nt: TGTGCCAGCAGCTTGGTCGGTAGCGGACCCTTGGATGAGCAGTTCTTC
CDR3aa: CASSLVGSGPLDEQFF

abundance: once
v_gene: TRBV29-1
j_gene: TRBJ2-5
d_gene: .
CDR3nt: TGCAGCGTTGAAGTTTCACGAACGGGGGAGACCCAGTACTTC
CDR3aa: CSVEVSRTGETQYF

abundance: .
v_gene: TRBV15
j_gene: TRBJ2-1
d_gene: .
CDR3nt: TGTGCCACCAGCACGGGAGCCGACAGCTCGGTGCAGTTCTTC
CDR3aa: CATSTGADSSVQFF

abundance: .
v_gene: TRBV2
j_gene: TRBJ2-7
d_gene: TRBD1
CDR3nt: TGTGCCAGCAGTGATAGGGGGCAGGGAACCTACGAGCAGTACTTC
CDR3aa: CASSDRGQGTYEQYF

abundance: .
v_gene: TRBV29-1
j_gene: TRBJ2-3
d_gene: .
CDR3nt: TGCAGCGTTGAAGTCCGATCAGGGAAAACTACAGATACGCAGTATTTT
CDR3aa: CSVEVRSGKTTDTQYF

abundance: .
v_gene: TRBV30
j_gene: TRBJ1-1
d_gene: TRBD1
CDR3nt: TGTGCCTGGAGTCCGACAGGGGGCAGGAACACTGAAGCTTTCTTT
CDR3aa: CAWSPTGGRNTEAFF

abundance: .
v_gene: TRBV9
j_gene: TRBJ2-7
d_gene: .
CDR3nt: TGTGCCAGCGCGTCCCGAATCGGGTTGGGCGAGCAGTACTTC
CDR3aa: CASASRIGLGEQYF

abundance: .
v_gene: TRBV9
j_gene: TRBJ2-1
d_gene: .
CDR3nt: TGTGCCAGCAGCGTACGGTGGGAGGTCAATGAGCAGTTCTTC
CDR3aa: CASSVRWEVNEQFF

abundance: .
v_gene: TRBV4-3
j_gene: TRBJ2-2
d_gene: .
CDR3nt: TGCGCCAGCAGCTACGGCGGGAACACCGGGGAGCTGTTTTTT
CDR3aa: CASSYGGNTGELFF

abundance: once
v_gene: TRBV30
j_gene: TRBJ2-5
d_gene: TRBD2
CDR3nt: TGTGCCTGGAGACACCACGGGGGGGTGGAGACCCAGTACTTC
CDR3aa: CAWRHHGGVETQYF

abundance: .
v_gene: TRBV7-3
j_gene: TRBJ2-2
d_gene: .
CDR3nt: TGTGCCAGCAGCTTACAGGGATGGACCGGGGAGCTGTTTTTT
CDR3aa: CASSLQGWTGELFF

abundance: .
v_gene: TRBV6-4
j_gene: TRBJ1-1
d_gene: .
CDR3nt: TGTGCCAGCAGTGAGTCCCTGGGCGCCGCTGAAGCTTTCTTT
CDR3aa: CASSESLGAAEAFF

abundance: .
v_gene: TRBV27
j_gene: TRBJ2-5
d_gene: .
CDR3nt: TGTGCCAGCAGTTTGAAAGGGGAAATCGAGACCCAGTACTTC
CDR3aa: CASSLKGEIETQYF

abundance: .
v_gene: TRBV28
j_gene: TRBJ1-2
d_gene: .
CDR3nt: TGTGCCAGCAGTCCCCCTTTGAACTATGGCTACACCTTC
CDR3aa: CASSPPLNYGYTF

abundance: .
v_gene: TRBV27
j_gene: TRBJ1-4
d_gene: .
CDR3nt: TGTGCCAGCAGACCGCGGGGGGGTTCGGAAAAACTGTTTTTT
CDR3aa: CASRPRGGSEKLFF

abundance: .
v_gene: TRBV5-4
j_gene: TRBJ2-2
d_gene: TRBD2
CDR3nt: TGTGCCAGCAGCTCGGGGACTAGCGTCCACGGGGAGCTGTTTTTT
CDR3aa: CASSSGTSVHGELFF

abundance: .
v_gene: TRBV9
j_gene: TRBJ2-3
d_gene: .
CDR3nt: TGTGCCAGCAGCGTAGCTGGGACTGAGGGGGATACGCAGTATTTT
CDR3aa: CASSVAGTEGDTQYF

abundance: .
v_gene: TRBV2
j_gene: TRBJ2-6
d_gene: TRBD1
CDR3nt: TGTGCCAGTTTCACAGGGGTGGCTGGGGCCAACGTCCTGACTTTC
CDR3aa: CASFTGVAGANVLTF

abundance: .
v_gene: TRBV7-9
j_gene: TRBJ2-1
d_gene: TRBD2
CDR3nt: TGTGCCAGCAGCTCTGGACTAGCGGGATTCAATGAGCAGTTCTTC
CDR3aa: CASSSGLAGFNEQFF

abundance: .
v_gene: TRBV9
j_gene: TRBJ2-2
d_gene: .
CDR3nt: TGTGCCAGCAGCGTAGACACGCTCCAGCGGTCCACCGGGGAGCTGTTTTTT
CDR3aa: CASSVDTLQRSTGELFF

abundance: .
v_gene: TRBV5-4
j_gene: TRBJ2-1
d_gene: .
CDR3nt: TGTGCCAGCAGCTTGGAGCGGGCGGACAATGAGCAGTTCTTC
CDR3aa: CASSLERADNEQFF

abundance: .
v_gene: TRBV6-5
j_gene: TRBJ2-5
d_gene: .
CDR3nt: TGTGCCAGCAGTTCGGGCAGGGCCGAGACCCAGTACTTC
CDR3aa: CASSSGRAETQYF

abundance: .
v_gene: TRBV6-5
j_gene: TRBJ2-1
d_gene: TRBD2
CDR3nt: TGTGCCAGCAGTTGGACTAGCGGCGACTACAATGAGCAGTTCTTC
CDR3aa: CASSWTSGDYNEQFF

abundance: .
v_gene: TRBV27
j_gene: TRBJ2-5
d_gene: .
CDR3nt: TGTGCCAGCAGTGGAGGCCAGGTTCAAGAGACCCAGTACTTC
CDR3aa: CASSGGQVQETQYF

abundance: .
v_gene: TRBV15
j_gene: TRBJ1-5
d_gene: TRBD1
CDR3nt: TGTGCCACCAGCAGGGGACAGTATAGCAATCAGCCCCAGCATTTT
CDR3aa: CATSRGQYSNQPQHF

abundance: once
v_gene: TRBV14
j_gene: TRBJ2-7
d_gene: TRBD2
CDR3nt: TGTGCCAGCAGCCAAGAAAGCGGGAGTTCGTTAATAAGGCAGTACTTC
CDR3aa: CASSQESGSSLIRQYF

abundance: .
v_gene: TRBV2
j_gene: TRBJ1-2
d_gene: .
CDR3nt: TGTGCCAGCAGTGGTGGCAGGGGAGCTAACTATGGCTACACCTTC
CDR3aa: CASSGGRGANYGYTF

abundance: .
v_gene: TRBV4-2
j_gene: TRBJ1-1
d_gene: .
CDR3nt: TGTGCCAGCAGCCCAGATATTAACACTGAAGCTTTCTTT
CDR3aa: CASSPDINTEAFF

abundance: .
v_gene: TRBV5-1
j_gene: TRBJ2-5
d_gene: TRBD1
CDR3nt: TGCGCCAGCAGCGAAACGAGGGGGCAGCAAGAGACCCAGTACTTC
CDR3aa: CASSETRGQQETQYF

abundance: once
v_gene: TRBV5-6
j_gene: TRBJ2-7
d_gene: .
CDR3nt: TGTGCCAGCAGCCCCGGCCAGGGTGGCTCCTACGAGCAGTACTTC
CDR3aa: CASSPGQGGSYEQYF